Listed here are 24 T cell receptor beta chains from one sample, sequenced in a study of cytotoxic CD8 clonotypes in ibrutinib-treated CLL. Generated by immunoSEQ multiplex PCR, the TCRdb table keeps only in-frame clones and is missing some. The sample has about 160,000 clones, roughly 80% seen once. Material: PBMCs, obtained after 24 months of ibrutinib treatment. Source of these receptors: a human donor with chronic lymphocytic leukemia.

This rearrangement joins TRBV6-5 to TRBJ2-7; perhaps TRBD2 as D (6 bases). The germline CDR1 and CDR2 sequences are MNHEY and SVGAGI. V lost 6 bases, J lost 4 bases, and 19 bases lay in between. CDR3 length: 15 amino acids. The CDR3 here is CASSAGDGDLYEQYF. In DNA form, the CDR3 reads TGTGCCAGCAGCGCTGGGGACGGGGACTTGTACGAGCAGTACTTC.

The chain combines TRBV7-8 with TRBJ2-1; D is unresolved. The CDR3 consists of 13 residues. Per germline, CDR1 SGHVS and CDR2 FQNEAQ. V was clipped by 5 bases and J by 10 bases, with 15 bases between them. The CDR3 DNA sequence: TGTGCCAGCAGCCCCCGCCTAAGTCCAGAGCAGTTCTTC. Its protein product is CASSPRLSPEQFF.

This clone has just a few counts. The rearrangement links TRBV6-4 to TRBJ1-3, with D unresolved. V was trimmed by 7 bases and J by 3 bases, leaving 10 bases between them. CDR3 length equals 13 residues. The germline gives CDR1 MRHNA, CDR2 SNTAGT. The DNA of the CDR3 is TGTGCCAGCACCTTATCGCATGGAAACACCATATATTTT. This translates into CASTLSHGNTIYF.

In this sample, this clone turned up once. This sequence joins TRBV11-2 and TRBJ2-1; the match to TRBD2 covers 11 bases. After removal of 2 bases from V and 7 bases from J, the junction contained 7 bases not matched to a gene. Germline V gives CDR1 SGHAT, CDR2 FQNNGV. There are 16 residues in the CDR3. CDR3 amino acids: CASSLLAGGPLNEQFF. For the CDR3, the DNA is TGTGCCAGCAGCTTATTAGCGGGAGGGCCCTTGAATGAGCAGTTCTTC. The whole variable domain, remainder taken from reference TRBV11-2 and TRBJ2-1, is EAGVAQSPRYKIIEKRQSVAFWCNPISGHATLYWYQQILGQGPKLLIQFQNNGVVDDSQLPKDRFSAERLKGVDSTLKIQPAKLEDSAVYLCASSLLAGGPLNEQFFGPGTRLTVL.

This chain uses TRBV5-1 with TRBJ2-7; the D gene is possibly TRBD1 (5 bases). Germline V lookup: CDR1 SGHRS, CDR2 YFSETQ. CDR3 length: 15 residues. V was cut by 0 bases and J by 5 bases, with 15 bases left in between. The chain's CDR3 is CASSLVGQGPDEQYF. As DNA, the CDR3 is TGCGCCAGCAGCTTGGTGGGTCAGGGCCCCGACGAGCAGTACTTC.

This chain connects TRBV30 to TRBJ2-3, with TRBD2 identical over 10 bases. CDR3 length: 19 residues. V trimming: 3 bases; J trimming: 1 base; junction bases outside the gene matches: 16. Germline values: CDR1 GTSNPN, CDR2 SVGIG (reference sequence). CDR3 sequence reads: CAWRVGGVLAGGGTDTQYF. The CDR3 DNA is TGTGCCTGGAGGGTAGGGGGGGTATTAGCGGGAGGAGGCACAGATACGCAGTATTTT.

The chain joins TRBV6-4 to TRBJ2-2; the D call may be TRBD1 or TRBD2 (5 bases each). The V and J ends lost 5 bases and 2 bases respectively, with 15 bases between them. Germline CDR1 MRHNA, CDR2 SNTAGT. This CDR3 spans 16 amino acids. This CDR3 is CASSSGRILNTGELFF. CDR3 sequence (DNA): TGTGCCAGCAGTTCGGGACGGATTCTTAACACCGGGGAGCTGTTTTTT.

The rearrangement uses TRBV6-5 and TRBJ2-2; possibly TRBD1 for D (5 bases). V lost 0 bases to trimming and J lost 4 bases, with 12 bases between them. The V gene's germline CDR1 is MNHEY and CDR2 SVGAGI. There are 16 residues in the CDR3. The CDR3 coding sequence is TGTGCCAGCAGTTACTCAGTGCAGGGTGTCACCGGGGAGCTGTTTTTT. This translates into CASSYSVQGVTGELFF.

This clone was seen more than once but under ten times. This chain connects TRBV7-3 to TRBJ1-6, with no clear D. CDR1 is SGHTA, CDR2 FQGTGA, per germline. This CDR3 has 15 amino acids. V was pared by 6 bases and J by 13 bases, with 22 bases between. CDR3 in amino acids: CASSFNRGRPRPLHF. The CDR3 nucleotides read TGTGCCAGCAGTTTTAACAGAGGCAGACCTCGGCCCCTCCACTTT.

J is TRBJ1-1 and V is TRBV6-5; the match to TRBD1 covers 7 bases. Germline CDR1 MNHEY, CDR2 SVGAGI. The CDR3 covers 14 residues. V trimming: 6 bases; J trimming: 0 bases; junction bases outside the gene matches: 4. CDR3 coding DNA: TGTGCCAGCAGCGAAGACAGGGTGAACACTGAAGCTTTCTTT. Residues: CASSEDRVNTEAFF.

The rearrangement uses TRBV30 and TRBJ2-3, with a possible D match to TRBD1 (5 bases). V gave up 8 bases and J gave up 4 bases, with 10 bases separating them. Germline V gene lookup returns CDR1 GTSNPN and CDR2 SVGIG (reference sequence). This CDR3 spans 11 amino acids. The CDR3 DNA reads TGTGCCATGGAAGGGGCAGATACGCAGTATTTT. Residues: CAMEGADTQYF.

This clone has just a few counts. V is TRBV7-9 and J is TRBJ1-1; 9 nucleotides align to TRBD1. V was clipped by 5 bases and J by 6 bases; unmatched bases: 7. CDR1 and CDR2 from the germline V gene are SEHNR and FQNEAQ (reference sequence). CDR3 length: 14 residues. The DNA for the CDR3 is TGTGCCAGCAGCCCGGGACAGGGAAGGGCTGAAGCTTTCTTT. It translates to CASSPGQGRAEAFF. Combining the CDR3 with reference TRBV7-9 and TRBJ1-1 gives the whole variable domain DTGVSQNPRHKITKRGQNVTFRCDPISEHNRLYWYRQTLGQGPEFLTYFQNEAQLEKSRLLSDRFSAERPKGSFSTLEIQRTEQGDSAMYLCASSPGQGRAEAFFGQGTRLTVV.

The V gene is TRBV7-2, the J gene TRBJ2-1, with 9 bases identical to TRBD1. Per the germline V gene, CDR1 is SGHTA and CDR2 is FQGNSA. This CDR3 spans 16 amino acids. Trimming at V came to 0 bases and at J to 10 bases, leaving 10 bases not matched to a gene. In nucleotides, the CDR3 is TGTGCCAGCAGCTTAGCGGGTAACAGGGGGCGCGGCGAGCAGTTCTTC. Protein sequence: CASSLAGNRGRGEQFF.

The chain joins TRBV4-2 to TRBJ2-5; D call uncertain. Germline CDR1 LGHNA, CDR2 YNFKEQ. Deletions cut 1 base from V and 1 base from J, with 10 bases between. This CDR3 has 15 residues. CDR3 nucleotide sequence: TGTGCCAGCAGCCAAGGCTGGGTCAGCCAAGAGACCCAGTACTTC. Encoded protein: CASSQGWVSQETQYF.

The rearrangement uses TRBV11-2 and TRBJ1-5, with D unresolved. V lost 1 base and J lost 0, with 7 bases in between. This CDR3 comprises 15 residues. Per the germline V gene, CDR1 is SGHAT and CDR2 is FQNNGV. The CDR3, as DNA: TGTGCCAGCAGCTTAGCACAAGATAGCAATCAGCCCCAGCATTTT. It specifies CASSLAQDSNQPQHF.

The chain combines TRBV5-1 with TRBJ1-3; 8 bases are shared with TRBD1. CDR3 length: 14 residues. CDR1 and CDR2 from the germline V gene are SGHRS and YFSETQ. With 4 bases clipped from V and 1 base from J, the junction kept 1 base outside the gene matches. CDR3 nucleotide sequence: TGCGCCAGCAGCACAGGGGGGTCTGGAAACACCATATATTTT. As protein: CASSTGGSGNTIYF.

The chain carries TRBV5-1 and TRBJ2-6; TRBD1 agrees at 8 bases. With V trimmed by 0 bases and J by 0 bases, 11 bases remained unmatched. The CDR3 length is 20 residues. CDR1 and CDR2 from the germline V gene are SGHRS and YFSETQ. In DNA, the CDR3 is TGCGCCAGCAGCTTGGGGGGCCGGGACAGGTATCTCTCTGGGGCCAACGTCCTGACTTTC. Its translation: CASSLGGRDRYLSGANVLTF.

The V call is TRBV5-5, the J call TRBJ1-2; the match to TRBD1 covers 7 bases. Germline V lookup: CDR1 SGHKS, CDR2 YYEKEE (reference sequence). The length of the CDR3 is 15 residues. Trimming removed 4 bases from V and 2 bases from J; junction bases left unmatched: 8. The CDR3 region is CASSQQTGSNYGYTF. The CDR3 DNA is TGTGCCAGCAGCCAGCAGACAGGGAGCAACTATGGCTACACCTTC.

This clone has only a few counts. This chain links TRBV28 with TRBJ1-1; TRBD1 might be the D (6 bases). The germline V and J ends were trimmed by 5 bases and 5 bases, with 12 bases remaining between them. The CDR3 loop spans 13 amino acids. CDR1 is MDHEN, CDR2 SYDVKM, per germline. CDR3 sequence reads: CASSPSTGTEAFF. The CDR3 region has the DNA TGTGCCAGCAGTCCCTCGACAGGTACTGAAGCTTTCTTT.

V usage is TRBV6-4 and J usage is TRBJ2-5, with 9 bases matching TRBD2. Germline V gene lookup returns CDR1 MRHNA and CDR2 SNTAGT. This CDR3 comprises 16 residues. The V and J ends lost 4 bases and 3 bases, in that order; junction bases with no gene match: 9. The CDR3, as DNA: TGTGCCAGCAGTGGTCGAACTAGCGGGCGTAAAGAGACCCAGTACTTC. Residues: CASSGRTSGRKETQYF.

Here the CDR3 reads CASSLGGGRQPQHF. CDR3 DNA: TGCGCCAGCAGCTTGGGCGGGGGACGGCAGCCCCAGCATTTT. The chain has TRBV5-1 and TRBJ1-5; the D gene is possibly TRBD1 (5 bases). Per germline, CDR1 SGHRS and CDR2 YFSETQ. V was trimmed by 0 bases and J by 7 bases, leaving 11 bases between them. The CDR3 is 14 amino acids.

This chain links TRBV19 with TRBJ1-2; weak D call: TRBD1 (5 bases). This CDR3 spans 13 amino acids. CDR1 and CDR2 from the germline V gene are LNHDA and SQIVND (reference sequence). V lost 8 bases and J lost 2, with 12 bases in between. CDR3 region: CASGRDPNYGYTF. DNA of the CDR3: TGTGCCAGTGGCCGGGACCCGAACTATGGCTACACCTTC.

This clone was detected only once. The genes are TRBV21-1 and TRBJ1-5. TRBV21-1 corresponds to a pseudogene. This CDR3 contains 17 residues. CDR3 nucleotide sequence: TGTGCCAGCAGCAAGGGTGGGCATGCAGAGGATAATCAGCCCCAGCATTTT. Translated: CASSKGGHAEDNQPQHF.

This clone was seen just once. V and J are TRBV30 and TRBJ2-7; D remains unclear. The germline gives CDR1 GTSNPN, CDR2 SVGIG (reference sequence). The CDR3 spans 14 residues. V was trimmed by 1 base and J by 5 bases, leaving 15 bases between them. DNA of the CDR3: TGTGCCTGGAGTGAATCGCAACAGCTAGACGAGCAGTACTTC. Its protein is CAWSESQQLDEQYF.